The 20 T cell receptor beta chains below come from one sample, sequenced in a study of blood T cells in healthy people across ages. PCR was performed a second time for roughly 7 to 11 cycles using a sample-barcoded 5' primer and a J-beta primer mix. TCRdb redid the calling of the 5' RACE reads with MiXCR, one entry per CDR3 protein. The sample holds about 620,000 distinct CDR3 sequences, roughly 20% seen once. The sequenced sample consisted of blood. These receptors originate from a man between 65 and 79 years old in good health.

The chain carries TRBV20-1 and TRBJ2-1, with 15 nucleotides matching TRBD2. The trim removed 1 base at V and 0 bases at J, leaving 4 bases unmatched. The CDR3 has 18 amino acids. CDR1 and CDR2 (germline): DFQATT, SNEGSKA (reference sequence). DNA of the CDR3: TGCAGTGCTAGAGGGACTAGCGGGAGGGTCAGCTCCTACAATGAGCAGTTCTTC. Its protein product is CSARGTSGRVSSYNEQFF.

V usage is TRBV5-1 and J usage is TRBJ1-2; 8 bases agree with TRBD1. Losses at the gene ends were 0 bases for V and 8 bases for J; bases not matched to a gene: 6. The CDR3 sequence is 14 residues long. CDR1 and CDR2 from the germline V gene are SGHRS and YFSETQ. The chain's CDR3 is CASSLEAGGRGYTF. The CDR3 nucleotides are TGCGCCAGCAGCTTGGAGGCAGGGGGCAGAGGCTACACCTTC. Filled out from reference TRBV5-1 and TRBJ1-2, the complete variable domain reads KAGVTQTPRYLIKTRGQQVTLSCSPISGHRSVSWYQQTPGQGLQFLFEYFSETQRNKGNFPGRFSGRQFSNSRSEMNVSTLELGDSALYLCASSLEAGGRGYTFGSGTRLTVV.

The CDR3 sequence is CASSLDTGRTDTQYF. The CDR3 DNA follows: TGTGCCAGCAGTTTAGATACAGGTCGCACAGATACGCAGTATTTT. The chain joins TRBV12-3 or TRBV12-4 to TRBJ2-3, with D possibly being TRBD1 (5 bases). The V gene lost 1 base and the J gene lost 1 base, with 9 bases spanning the gap. This CDR3 comprises 15 residues.

Remarks on this clonotype: The junction and the germline gene differ at one end; a read error may be behind it. The genes are TRBV6-5 and TRBJ2-4, with a tentative D call TRBD1 (5 bases). CDR3 length: 15 amino acids. Germline CDR1 reads MNHEY; CDR2 reads SVGAGI. CDR3 sequence reads: CASSSRRGAKSIQYF. The DNA for the CDR3 is TGTGCCAGCAGTTCCAGACGTGGGGCCAAAAGCATTCAGTACTTC.

V is TRBV3-1 and J is TRBJ2-5, with TRBD2 matching 12 bases. The DNA end is more similar to TRBJ2-1, so the J call may be wrong. CDR3 length: 15 residues. In germline, CDR1 is LGHDT, CDR2 YNNKEL (reference sequence). In DNA, the CDR3 is TGTGCCAGCAGCCTGGGACTAGCGGGCTCCAATGAGCAGTTCTTC. It encodes CASSLGLAGSNEQFF.

V usage is TRBV29-1 and J usage is TRBJ1-2; D is uncertain. CDR3 length: 15 amino acids. Germline V gene data show CDR1 as SQVTM and CDR2 as ANQGSEA. Trimming left V 2 bases short and J 6 bases short, with 19 bases between. CDR3 in DNA: TGCAGCGTTGAAAAGTCGAGACCGTTGCCGGATGGCTACACCTTC. Translation: CSVEKSRPLPDGYTF.

This clonotype was observed a few times. This chain uses TRBV10-3 with TRBJ2-1; 7 bases fit TRBD2. Looked up from germline, CDR1 is ENHRY and CDR2 is SYGVKD. V shed 2 bases, J shed 6 bases, and the junction held 1 base outside the gene matches. The CDR3 contains 13 residues. The CDR3 DNA reads TGTGCCATCAGTGAGGGGGGGGTCAATGAGCAGTTCTTC. Encoded protein: CAISEGGVNEQFF.

This chain links TRBV2 with TRBJ1-2; D ambiguous. Germline CDR1 and CDR2: SNHLY and FYNNEI. Trimming took off 7 bases at V and 6 bases at J, with 24 bases between the two ends. CDR3 length: 16 amino acids. The CDR3 spells CASTKNSPRGGNGYTF. The CDR3 DNA follows: TGTGCCAGCACCAAAAATTCCCCTCGGGGAGGCAATGGCTACACCTTC.

For this clonotype: It is likely a read error, because the conserved phenylalanine at the end of the CDR3 is missing. DNA of the CDR3: TGCAGTGCTAGAGATGCGACGGAGCAAGAGACCCAGTACTCC. Amino acids: CSARDATEQETQYS. The chain combines TRBV20-1 with TRBJ2-1, with D hard to call. The closer fit of TRBJ2-5 to the DNA end suggests the J call may be wrong. The CDR3 contains 14 residues. Germline assignment: CDR1 DFQATT and CDR2 SNEGSKA (reference sequence).

For this clonotype: Germline and junction disagree at one end, which may indicate a read error. The chain uses TRBV24-1 and TRBJ1-4; D is ambiguous. CDR3 length equals 16 residues. In germline, CDR1 is KGHDR, CDR2 SFDVKD. The CDR3: CAASPGIQPTNEKLFF. CDR3 in DNA: TGTGCCGCCAGTCCTGGGATACAACCAACTAATGAAAAACTGTTTTTT.

The CDR3, as DNA: TGCAGCGCCGACGACAGGTCCTATGGCTACACCTTC. Protein product: CSADDRSYGYTF. The chain combines TRBV29-1 with TRBJ1-2, with D possibly matching TRBD1 (6 bases). From germline, CDR1 is SQVTM and CDR2 ANQGSEA. Trimming shortened V by 7 bases and J by 4 bases, and 13 bases separated the two germline ends. This CDR3 has 12 residues.

The CDR3 DNA reads as TGTGCCAGCAGCTTAGAGGGGGGCGGGCTCGAAGCTTTCTTT. This encodes CASSLEGGGLEAFF. The chain combines TRBV7-2 with TRBJ1-1, with a tentative D call TRBD1 (6 bases). This CDR3 has 14 residues. Germline CDR1 SGHTA, CDR2 FQGNSA. V lost 1 base to trimming and J lost 8 bases, with 14 bases between them.

The chain couples TRBV7-2 to TRBJ2-7; 12 positions match TRBD2. The CDR3 covers 14 residues. The trim removed 7 bases at V and 5 bases at J, leaving 6 bases unmatched. Germline values: CDR1 SGHTA, CDR2 FQGNSA. CDR3 amino acids: CASTPSGRGHEQYF. CDR3 DNA: TGTGCCAGCACCCCTAGCGGGAGGGGCCACGAGCAGTACTTC.

The J gene is TRBJ1-1, the V gene TRBV6-5; 10 nucleotides line up with TRBD1. The CDR3 spans 14 residues. The V and J ends lost 2 bases and 3 bases, in that order; junction bases with no gene match: 0. Germline V CDR1 and CDR2: MNHEY, SVGAGI. CDR3 residues: CASSYGQGDTEAFF. CDR3 in DNA: TGTGCCAGCAGTTACGGACAGGGGGACACTGAAGCTTTCTTT.

At least ten counts were recorded for this clonotype. This sequence joins TRBV7-9 and TRBJ1-1; 9 bases line up with TRBD1. Germline trimming cut 10 bases from V and 0 bases from J; bases unmatched to any gene: 6. The CDR3 extends over 14 amino acids. Germline V gene sequence: CDR1 SEHNR, CDR2 FQNEAQ (reference sequence). CDR3 coding DNA: TGTGCCACCGGGACAGGGATCATGAACACTGAAGCTTTCTTT. Protein product: CATGTGIMNTEAFF.

This clonotype was detected only a few times. An end of the junction does not agree with germline; a read error may underlie this. The chain combines TRBV9 with TRBJ2-5; D not resolved. The J call could be wrong; TRBJ2-7 is a better fit for the DNA end. The length of the CDR3 is 15 residues. Germline V gene sequence: CDR1 SGDLS, CDR2 YYNGEE. The CDR3 spells CANSVVRGPPYEQYF. The DNA of the CDR3 is TGTGCCAACAGCGTAGTTAGAGGACCACCCTACGAGCAGTACTTC.

The rearrangement joins TRBV11-1 to TRBJ2-3, with TRBD2 matching 13 bases. Trimming removed 5 bases from V and 7 bases from J; junction bases left unmatched: 6. CDR1 SGHAT and CDR2 FQDESV come from the germline V gene (reference sequence). CDR3 length equals 15 residues. The CDR3 spells CASSTGTSGTNTQYF. The CDR3 region has the DNA TGTGCCAGCAGCACCGGGACTAGCGGGACAAATACGCAGTATTTT.

CDR3 protein: CSASGSRDTDTQYF. The CDR3 nucleotides read TGCAGTGCTAGTGGCTCCAGGGATACAGATACGCAGTATTTT. This chain links TRBV20-1 with TRBJ2-3, with D maybe TRBD1 (5 bases). Trimming removed 3 bases at V and 3 bases at J, with 13 bases between. The CDR3 runs 14 residues. Germline V lookup: CDR1 DFQATT, CDR2 SNEGSKA (reference sequence).

The chain combines TRBV6-6 with TRBJ2-1, with TRBD2 matching 13 bases. The CDR3 is 16 residues long. The junction had 10 bases not matched to a gene; V was cut back by 5 bases and J by 9 bases. Germline CDR1 reads MNHNY; CDR2 reads SVGAGI (reference sequence). CDR3 sequence (DNA): TGTGCCAGCAGTCATGGCACTAGCGGGAGGGCCTTTGAGCAGTTCTTC. Translating gives CASSHGTSGRAFEQFF.

This clonotype appeared a few times. The V gene is TRBV29-1, the J gene TRBJ2-2; 8 bases map to TRBD1. CDR3 length: 14 residues. Germline CDR1 reads SQVTM; CDR2 reads ANQGSEA. V lost 6 bases, J lost 3 bases, and 6 bases stayed unmatched. The DNA for the CDR3 is TGCAGCGTCGGACAGGGTCGGGACACCGGGGAGCTGTTTTTT. Its translation is CSVGQGRDTGELFF.